This T cell receptor beta chain originates from a study of cytomegalovirus exposure and HLA in healthy donors. As for the study in general: Approximately 180 million T cells yielded 90 million to 130 million unique TCR beta sequences in earlier analysis. Study-wide findings and caveats: Immune exposure information comprised only CMV serostatus. The authors considered a cluster of highly shared sequence variants likely to be a sequencing artifact.

Comments on this clone: The antigen is not known.

Both 60 Vbeta primers and 13 Jbeta primers went into the PCR. Sequencing used immunoSEQ multiplex PCR; TCRdb keeps in-frame clones, though not all of them. This sample has under 65,000 clones, with roughly 85% found just once. This CDR3 is 20 amino acids long. Trimming at V came to 4 bases and at J to 2 bases, leaving 20 bases not matched to a gene. Germline V gene data show CDR1 as MDHEN and CDR2 as SYDVKM. The sequence was obtained from a woman younger than 35 in good health and CMV-seronegative. The sequenced sample was PBMCs. This chain joins TRBV28 and TRBJ1-5; 7 nucleotides agree with TRBD1. CDR3 region: CASSSSRGALGTIGNQPQHF. For the CDR3, the DNA is TGTGCCAGCAGTTCCTCCAGGGGGGCACTTGGTACGATCGGCAATCAGCCCCAGCATTTT.